This TCR beta chain appears in the sequencing data of a study of blood T cells in healthy people across ages. Across the study: In model experiments, template switching was able to capture about one barcoded beta molecule for every two T cells that were present.

This clonotype turned up a few times. PCR was performed a second time for 7 to 11 cycles using a sample-barcoded 5' primer and a J-beta primer mix. TCRdb redid the calling of the 5' RACE reads with MiXCR, one entry per CDR3 protein. The sample comprises hundreds of thousands of distinct CDR3 sequences, approximately 21% of which are singletons, and roughly 3.4% rests with the top ten. Deletions cut 3 bases from V and 0 bases from J, with 12 bases between. This CDR3 comprises 16 residues. Germline V gene sequence: CDR1 LNHDA, CDR2 SQIVND (reference sequence). Healthy Caucasian individuals from Russia aged roughly 6 to 90 served as donors.

The V and J genes are TRBV19 and TRBJ2-1; D remains unclear. This TCR derives from a man aged 70 or older in good health. The sequencing input was blood. The CDR3, as DNA: TGTGCCAGTAGTATGGGCTGGCGGAGCTCCTACAATGAGCAGTTCTTC. This gives the protein CASSMGWRSSYNEQFF. The complete variable domain, with remaining parts taken from reference TRBV19 and TRBJ2-1, reads DGGITQSPKYLFRKEGQNVTLSCEQNLNHDAMYWYRQDPGQGLRLIYYSQIVNDFQKGDIAEGYSVSREKKESFPLTVTSAQKNPTAFYLCASSMGWRSSYNEQFFGPGTRLTVL.